Detailed here is one TCR beta chain. The data originate from a study of OX40 agonist ivuxolimab in advanced cancers. In the study overall: Patients were roughly 81% male with ages roughly 20 to 80, mean around 61.

Clones were sequenced by immunoSEQ multiplex PCR, and TCRdb holds only the in-frame ones, with some missing. The data show 98,000 or so clones, roughly 94% seen once. Prior autoimmune disease or systemic immunosuppression barred patients. This receptor was obtained from an adult with an advanced solid tumor such as melanoma, head and neck, liver or kidney cancer. Sequences were derived from CD4+ or CD8+ T cells sorted from blood, sampled in a trial of the OX40 agonist ivuxolimab.

CDR3 in amino acids: CASSPGQLQETQYF. CDR3 sequence (DNA): TGCGCCAGCAGCCCCGGACAGTTACAAGAGACCCAGTACTTC. The rearrangement links TRBV5-1 to TRBJ2-5, with D possibly matching TRBD1 (6 bases). Trimming pared 4 bases from V and 2 bases from J, leaving 12 bases between. The CDR3 runs 14 residues. Germline V CDR1 and CDR2: SGHRS, YFSETQ. The complete variable domain, with remaining parts taken from reference TRBV5-1 and TRBJ2-5, reads KAGVTQTPRYLIKTRGQQVTLSCSPISGHRSVSWYQQTPGQGLQFLFEYFSETQRNKGNFPGRFSGRQFSNSRSEMNVSTLELGDSALYLCASSPGQLQETQYFGPGTRLLVL.